The 12 T cell receptor beta chains presented below share a single source sample, sequenced in a study of response to subunit inactivated influenza vaccine. One entry per CDR3 protein, called by TCRdb with MiXCR from the RT-PCR reads. The sample records about 530,000 distinct CDR3 sequences, about an eighth being singletons. The starting material was PBMCs from blood, obtained 45 days after vaccination. All receptors come from a man over 45 who received an inactivated influenza vaccine.

The V call is TRBV6-1, the J call TRBJ2-1, with 14 bases aligning to TRBD2. V trimming: 7 bases; J trimming: 10 bases; junction bases outside the gene matches: 21. This CDR3 is built from 19 residues. CDR1 and CDR2 (germline): MNHNS, SASEGT. The CDR3 region is CASNRFAGLAGVYSNEQFF. The CDR3 DNA reads as TGTGCCAGCAACCGTTTCGCGGGACTAGCGGGGGTTTATAGCAACGAGCAGTTCTTC.

The chain is built from TRBV29-1 and TRBJ2-1, with 9 positions matching TRBD1. V shed 7 bases, J shed 8 bases, and the junction held 9 bases outside the gene matches. Germline assignment: CDR1 SQVTM and CDR2 ANQGSEA. The CDR3 covers 13 residues. The CDR3 DNA reads as TGCAGCGCCCGGACAGGGGACTTCGATGAGCAGTTCTTC. It encodes CSARTGDFDEQFF.

The genes are TRBV7-8 and TRBJ1-3; 7 nucleotides line up with TRBD1. Germline CDR1 and CDR2: SGHVS and FQNEAQ. CDR3 size: 16 residues. V lost 4 bases and J lost 0; bases outside the gene matches: 6. The CDR3 spells CASSSKDRFSGNTIYF. DNA of the CDR3: TGTGCCAGCAGCTCAAAGGACAGGTTCTCTGGAAACACCATATATTTT.

In its sample, this clonotype was seen a few times. The chain uses TRBV7-9 and TRBJ2-3; TRBD2 matches at 8 bases. CDR1 and CDR2 (germline): SEHNR, FQNEAQ (reference sequence). The CDR3 is 17 amino acids. V gave up 4 bases and J gave up 1 base; unmatched junction bases: 10. The CDR3 is CASSSRRGSGGTDTQYF. CDR3 coding DNA: TGTGCCAGCAGCTCCCGAAGAGGTAGCGGGGGCACAGATACGCAGTATTTT.

The V and J genes are TRBV4-3 and TRBJ2-2; no reliable D call. V gave up 0 bases and J gave up 5 bases, with 10 bases separating them. Germline CDR1 LGHNA, CDR2 YSLEER. The CDR3 is made up of 15 amino acids. The CDR3: CASSQDGATTGELFF. As DNA, the CDR3 is TGCGCCAGCAGCCAAGATGGAGCCACGACCGGGGAGCTGTTTTTT.

The rearrangement uses TRBV20-1 and TRBJ2-7; the D gene could be TRBD1 or TRBD2 (5 bases each). The CDR3 spans 13 residues. Trimming cost V 5 bases and J 4 bases, with 15 bases left between them. Germline V gene sequence: CDR1 DFQATT, CDR2 SNEGSKA (reference sequence). This chain's CDR3 is CSADRDGPYEQYF. CDR3 nucleotide sequence: TGCAGTGCTGACCGGGACGGCCCGTACGAGCAGTACTTC.

This clonotype was found a few times. The chain carries TRBV3-1 and TRBJ2-7; the match to TRBD2 covers 8 bases. This CDR3 has 16 residues. After removal of 5 bases from V and 0 bases from J, the junction contained 9 bases not matched to a gene. The germline V gene has CDR1 LGHDT and CDR2 YNNKEL (reference sequence). CDR3 region: CASSGRRGVNSYEQYF. The CDR3 nucleotides read TGTGCCAGCAGCGGCCGGCGGGGGGTCAACTCCTACGAGCAGTACTTC.

This clonotype was seen ten or more times. The gene calls are TRBV20-1 and TRBJ1-2; 10 bases match TRBD1. Trimming removed 5 bases from V and 4 bases from J; junction bases left unmatched: 7. CDR1 is DFQATT, CDR2 SNEGSKA, per germline (reference sequence). This CDR3 has 14 residues. This CDR3 reads CSAQGQGISYGYTF. The CDR3 region has the DNA TGCAGTGCTCAGGGACAGGGGATCTCCTATGGCTACACCTTC.

In its sample, this clonotype was seen a few times. The gene calls are TRBV30 and TRBJ2-3; D is possibly TRBD1 (5 bases). Germline lookup yields CDR1 GTSNPN and CDR2 SVGIG (reference sequence). This CDR3 contains 14 residues. V gave up 3 bases and J gave up 0 bases, with 10 bases separating them. The CDR3 loop reads CAWRYRPSTDTQYF. DNA of the CDR3: TGTGCCTGGAGGTACAGGCCTAGCACAGATACGCAGTATTTT. The variable domain in full, with the rest retrieved from reference TRBV30 and TRBJ2-3, is SQTIHQWPATLVQPVGSPLSLECTVEGTSNPNLYWYRQAAGRGLQLLFYSVGIGQISSEVPQNLSASRPQDRQFILSSKKLLLSDSGFYLCAWRYRPSTDTQYFGPGTRLTVL.

Ten or more counts support this clonotype. This sequence joins TRBV7-8 and TRBJ2-1; unclear D gene. V lost 5 bases to trimming and J lost 0 bases, with 17 bases between them. The CDR3 totals 17 residues. Germline V gene sequence: CDR1 SGHVS, CDR2 FQNEAQ. The CDR3 nucleotides are TGTGCCAGCAGCCAAACCTCGGACGCCCCCTCCTACAATGAGCAGTTCTTC. As protein: CASSQTSDAPSYNEQFF.

The table lists this clonotype with many counts. The rearrangement links TRBV29-1 to TRBJ2-7; 15 nucleotides line up with TRBD2. Germline V gene data show CDR1 as SQVTM and CDR2 as ANQGSEA. V lost 2 bases to trimming and J lost 2 bases; unmatched junction nucleotides: 7. The CDR3 has 17 residues. Here the CDR3 reads CSVENPGLAGGPYEQYF. DNA for the CDR3: TGCAGCGTTGAAAATCCGGGACTAGCGGGAGGCCCCTACGAGCAGTACTTC.

J is TRBJ2-2 and V is TRBV20-1; perhaps TRBD2 as D (7 bases). The CDR3 is 15 residues long. Germline CDR1 and CDR2: DFQATT and SNEGSKA (reference sequence). Trimming pared 6 bases from V and 0 bases from J, leaving 14 bases between. CDR3 protein: CSAKTGGANTGELFF. The DNA of the CDR3 is TGCAGTGCGAAGACGGGGGGCGCGAACACCGGGGAGCTGTTTTTT.